This T cell receptor (beta chain) originates from a study of regulatory T cells in long-lasting Graves disease. HTBI primers from iRepertoire and Arm-PCR of CDR3 regions yielded the TCR beta libraries. TCRdb passed the multiplex PCR reads through MiXCR, listing each CDR3 protein once. Altogether about 350,000 distinct CDR3 sequences are present, roughly 15% being singletons, with the ten largest covering around 21%. Regarding time point: newly diagnosed GD, antithyroid drugs for less than 3 months. PBMCs provided the RNA from which the TCR library was made. These data also featured in a second study, about T cells in Graves' hyperthyroidism and ophthalmopathy. Per that paper: First-round RT-PCR with HTBI primers amplified the TCR CDR3 region. With a median lead of approximately 6.4 months before onset, the model predicted ophthalmopathy.

This receptor was taken from a young woman with Graves disease. The material sequenced was peripheral blood mononuclear cells (PBMCs), taken at new diagnosis, from a patient treated with antithyroid drugs.

The CDR3 DNA sequence: TGTGCCAGCACACAACGGGGCGACATGAATTCACCCCTCCACTTT. This gives the protein CASTQRGDMNSPLHF. The chain links TRBV6-1 to TRBJ1-6, with D possibly TRBD1 on 5 matching bases. Trimming removed 7 bases at V and 7 bases at J, with 17 bases between. The CDR3 is 15 amino acids. CDR1 is MNHNS and CDR2 is SASEGT in the germline V gene.